A single T cell receptor (beta chain) is shown here with its context. The target antigen is unknown. PCR was performed using 60 Vbeta and 13 Jbeta primers. Clones were sequenced by immunoSEQ multiplex PCR, and TCRdb holds only the in-frame ones, with some missing. Its table lists around 140,000 clones. This sample stems from a study of cytomegalovirus exposure and HLA in healthy donors. Germline V lookup: CDR1 LNHDA, CDR2 SQIVND (reference sequence). The CDR3 loop spans 16 amino acids. The trim removed 6 bases at V and 5 bases at J, leaving 11 bases unmatched. General study results and limits: Presence/absence analyses assumed roughly uniform sequencing depth across donors, which may not hold. A later analysis revealed that TCR association rates differed between HLA loci, peaking at DRB1 and bottoming out at HLA-C.

This TCR derives from a male donor in good health and CMV-seronegative. This chain connects TRBV19 to TRBJ2-3, with 10 nucleotides matching TRBD2. What was sequenced was PBMCs. CDR3 sequence (DNA): TGTGCCAGTAGAGCCCCAAGCGGGAGGGGAGGAGATACGCAGTATTTT. As protein: CASRAPSGRGGDTQYF.